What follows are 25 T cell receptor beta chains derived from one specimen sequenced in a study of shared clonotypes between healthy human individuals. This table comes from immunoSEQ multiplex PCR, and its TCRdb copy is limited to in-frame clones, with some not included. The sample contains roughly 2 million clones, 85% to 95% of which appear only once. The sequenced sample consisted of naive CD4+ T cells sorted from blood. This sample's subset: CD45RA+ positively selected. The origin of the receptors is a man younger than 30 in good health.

The CDR3 is CASSLHREETQYF. The CDR3 DNA reads TGTGCCAGCAGCCTTCACAGGGAAGAGACCCAGTACTTC. The rearrangement uses TRBV7-2 and TRBJ2-5; D possibly corresponds to TRBD1 (6 bases). CDR3 length equals 13 residues. The germline gives CDR1 SGHTA, CDR2 FQGNSA. Trimming took 5 bases from V and 3 from J, leaving 10 bases between them.

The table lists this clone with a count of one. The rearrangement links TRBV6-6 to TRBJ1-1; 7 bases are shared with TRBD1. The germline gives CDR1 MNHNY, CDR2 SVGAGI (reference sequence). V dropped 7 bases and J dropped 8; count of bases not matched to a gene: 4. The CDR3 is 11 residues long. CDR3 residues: CASTRTGEAFF. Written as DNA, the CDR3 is TGTGCCAGCACCAGGACAGGAGAAGCTTTCTTT.

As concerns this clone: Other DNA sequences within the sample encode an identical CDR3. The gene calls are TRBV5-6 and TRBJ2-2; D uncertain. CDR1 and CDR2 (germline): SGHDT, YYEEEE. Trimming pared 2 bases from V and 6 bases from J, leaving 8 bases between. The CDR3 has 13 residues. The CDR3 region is CASSFLEPGELFF. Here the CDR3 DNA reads TGTGCCAGCAGCTTTCTGGAGCCCGGGGAGCTGTTTTTT.

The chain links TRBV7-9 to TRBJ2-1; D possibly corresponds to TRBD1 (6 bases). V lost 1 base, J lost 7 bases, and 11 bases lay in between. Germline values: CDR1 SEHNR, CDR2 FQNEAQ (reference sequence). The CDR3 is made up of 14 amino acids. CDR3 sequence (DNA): TGTGCCAGCAGCTTAGAGGGACAATGGAATGAGCAGTTCTTC. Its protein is CASSLEGQWNEQFF. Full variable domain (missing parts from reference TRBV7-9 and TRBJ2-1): DTGVSQNPRHKITKRGQNVTFRCDPISEHNRLYWYRQTLGQGPEFLTYFQNEAQLEKSRLLSDRFSAERPKGSFSTLEIQRTEQGDSAMYLCASSLEGQWNEQFFGPGTRLTVL.

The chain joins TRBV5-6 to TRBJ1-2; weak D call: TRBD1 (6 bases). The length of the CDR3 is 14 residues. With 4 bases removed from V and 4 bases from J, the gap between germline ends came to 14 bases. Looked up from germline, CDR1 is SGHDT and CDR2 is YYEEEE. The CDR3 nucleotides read TGTGCCAGCAGCGGAAACGGACAGAGCTATGGCTACACCTTC. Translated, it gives CASSGNGQSYGYTF.

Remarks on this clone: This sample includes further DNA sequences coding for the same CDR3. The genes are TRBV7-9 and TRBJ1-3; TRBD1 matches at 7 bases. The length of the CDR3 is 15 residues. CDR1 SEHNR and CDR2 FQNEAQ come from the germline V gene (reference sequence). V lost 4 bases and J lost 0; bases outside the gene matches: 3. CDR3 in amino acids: CASSSDRVSGNTIYF. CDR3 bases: TGTGCCAGCAGCTCAGACAGGGTCTCTGGAAACACCATATATTTT.

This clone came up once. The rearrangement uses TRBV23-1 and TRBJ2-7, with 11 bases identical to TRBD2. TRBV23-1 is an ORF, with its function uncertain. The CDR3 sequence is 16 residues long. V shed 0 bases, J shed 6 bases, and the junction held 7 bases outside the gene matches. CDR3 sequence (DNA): TGCGCCAGCAGTCAATCCAATACTAGCGGGAGTGCCGAGCAGTACTTC. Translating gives CASSQSNTSGSAEQYF.

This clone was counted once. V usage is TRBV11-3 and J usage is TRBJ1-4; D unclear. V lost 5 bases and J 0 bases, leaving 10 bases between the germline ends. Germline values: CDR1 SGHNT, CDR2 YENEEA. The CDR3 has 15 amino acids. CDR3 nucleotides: TGTGCCAGCAGCCTGTGGAATGCAACTAATGAAAAACTGTTTTTT. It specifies CASSLWNATNEKLFF.

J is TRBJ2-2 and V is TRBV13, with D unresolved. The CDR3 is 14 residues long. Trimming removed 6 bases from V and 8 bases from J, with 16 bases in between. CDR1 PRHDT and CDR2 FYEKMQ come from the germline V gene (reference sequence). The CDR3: CASRIGPEVGELFF. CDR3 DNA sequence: TGTGCCAGCAGGATAGGGCCCGAGGTGGGGGAGCTGTTTTTT.

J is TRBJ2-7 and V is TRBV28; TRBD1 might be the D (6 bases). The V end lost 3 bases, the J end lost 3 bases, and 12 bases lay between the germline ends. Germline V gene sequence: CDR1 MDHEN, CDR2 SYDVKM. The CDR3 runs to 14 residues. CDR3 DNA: TGTGCCAGCAGTTTTGGCAGGGGATTCTACGAGCAGTACTTC. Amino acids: CASSFGRGFYEQYF.

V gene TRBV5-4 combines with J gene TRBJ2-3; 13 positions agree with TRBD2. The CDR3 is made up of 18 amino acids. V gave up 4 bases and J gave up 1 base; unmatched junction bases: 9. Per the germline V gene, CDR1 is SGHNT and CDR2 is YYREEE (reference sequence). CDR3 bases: TGTGCCAGCAGCCAGACTAGCGGGGGGTCAGGGGGCACAGATACGCAGTATTTT. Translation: CASSQTSGGSGGTDTQYF. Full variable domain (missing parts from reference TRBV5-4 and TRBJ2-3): ETGVTQSPTHLIKTRGQQVTLRCSSQSGHNTVSWYQQALGQGPQFIFQYYREEENGRGNFPPRFSGLQFPNYSSELNVNALELDDSALYLCASSQTSGGSGGTDTQYFGPGTRLTVL.

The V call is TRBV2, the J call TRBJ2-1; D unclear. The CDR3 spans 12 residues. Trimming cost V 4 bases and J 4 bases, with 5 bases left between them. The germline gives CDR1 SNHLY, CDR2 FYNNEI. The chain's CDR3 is CASSAGYNEQFF. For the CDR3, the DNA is TGTGCCAGCAGTGCCGGATACAATGAGCAGTTCTTC.

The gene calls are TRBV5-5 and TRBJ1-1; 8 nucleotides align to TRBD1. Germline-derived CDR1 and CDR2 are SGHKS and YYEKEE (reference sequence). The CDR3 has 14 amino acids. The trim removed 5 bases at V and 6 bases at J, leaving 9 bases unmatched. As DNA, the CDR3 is TGTGCCAGCAGTCACCAGGACAGGGAGGCTGAAGCTTTCTTT. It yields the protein CASSHQDREAEAFF.

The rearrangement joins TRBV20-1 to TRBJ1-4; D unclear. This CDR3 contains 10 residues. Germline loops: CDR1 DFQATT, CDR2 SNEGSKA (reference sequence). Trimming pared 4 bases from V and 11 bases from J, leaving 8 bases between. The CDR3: CSAMDGKLFF. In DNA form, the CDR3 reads TGCAGTGCTATGGACGGGAAACTGTTTTTT.

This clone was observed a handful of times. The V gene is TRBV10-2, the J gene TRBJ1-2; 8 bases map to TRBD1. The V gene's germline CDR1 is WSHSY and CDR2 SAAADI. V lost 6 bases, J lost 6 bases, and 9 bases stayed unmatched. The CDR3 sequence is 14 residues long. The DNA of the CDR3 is TGCGCCAGCAGCGCAGACAGGGGAAGGGATGGCTACACCTTC. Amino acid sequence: CASSADRGRDGYTF.

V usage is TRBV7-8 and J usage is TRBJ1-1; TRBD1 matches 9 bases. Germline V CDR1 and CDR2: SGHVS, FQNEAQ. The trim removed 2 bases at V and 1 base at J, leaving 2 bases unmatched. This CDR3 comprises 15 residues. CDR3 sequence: CASSLLTGGNTEAFF. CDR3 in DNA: TGTGCCAGCAGCTTATTGACAGGGGGGAACACTGAAGCTTTCTTT.

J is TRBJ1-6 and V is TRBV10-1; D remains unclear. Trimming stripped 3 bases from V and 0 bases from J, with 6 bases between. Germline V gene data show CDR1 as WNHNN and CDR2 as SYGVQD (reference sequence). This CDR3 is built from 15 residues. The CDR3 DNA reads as TGCGCCAGCAGTGATGGAAGCTCCTATAATTCACCCCTCCACTTT. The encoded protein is CASSDGSSYNSPLHF.

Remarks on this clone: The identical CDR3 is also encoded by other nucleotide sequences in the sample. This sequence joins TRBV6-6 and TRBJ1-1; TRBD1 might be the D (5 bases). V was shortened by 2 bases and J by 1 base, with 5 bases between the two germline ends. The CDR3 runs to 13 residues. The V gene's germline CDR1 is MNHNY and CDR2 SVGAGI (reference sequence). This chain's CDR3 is CASSYGGNTEAFF. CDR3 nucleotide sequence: TGTGCCAGCAGTTACGGGGGGAACACTGAAGCTTTCTTT.

The CDR3 loop is CAISARGSVANEKLFF. CDR3 in DNA: TGTGCCATCAGTGCTCGGGGATCGGTTGCTAATGAAAAACTGTTTTTT. This rearrangement joins TRBV10-3 to TRBJ1-4; D not resolved. V lost 4 bases, J lost 3 bases, and 15 bases lay in between. Germline-derived CDR1 and CDR2 are ENHRY and SYGVKD. This CDR3 spans 16 amino acids.

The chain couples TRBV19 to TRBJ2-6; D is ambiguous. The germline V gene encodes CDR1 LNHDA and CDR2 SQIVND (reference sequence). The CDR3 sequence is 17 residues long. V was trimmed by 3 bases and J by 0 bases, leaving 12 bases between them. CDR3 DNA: TGTGCCAGTAGTATGCTAGGGAAATCCTCTGGGGCCAACGTCCTGACTTTC. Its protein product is CASSMLGKSSGANVLTF.

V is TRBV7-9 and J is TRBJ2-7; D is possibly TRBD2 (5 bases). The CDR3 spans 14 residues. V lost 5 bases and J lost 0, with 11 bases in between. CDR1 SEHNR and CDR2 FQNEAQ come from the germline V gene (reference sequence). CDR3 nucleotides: TGTGCCAGCAGCCCGAAAGGGAGCTCCTACGAGCAGTACTTC. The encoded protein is CASSPKGSSYEQYF.

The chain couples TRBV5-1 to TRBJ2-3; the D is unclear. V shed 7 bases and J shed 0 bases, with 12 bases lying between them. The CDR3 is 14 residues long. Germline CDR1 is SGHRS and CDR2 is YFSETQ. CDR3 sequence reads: CASRLVVSTDTQYF. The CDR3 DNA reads TGCGCCAGCCGGCTTGTGGTAAGCACAGATACGCAGTATTTT.

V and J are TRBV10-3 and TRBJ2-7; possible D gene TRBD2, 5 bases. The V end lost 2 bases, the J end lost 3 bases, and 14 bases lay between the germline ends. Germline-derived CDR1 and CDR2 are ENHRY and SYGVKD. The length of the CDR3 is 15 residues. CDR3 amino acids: CAISEDSGSVYEQYF. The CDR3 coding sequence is TGTGCCATCAGTGAGGATTCGGGATCCGTCTACGAGCAGTACTTC.

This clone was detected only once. The CDR3 reads CASTKGAKETQYF. CDR3 coding DNA: TGTGCCAGCACAAAAGGTGCGAAAGAGACCCAGTACTTC. The chain links TRBV28 to TRBJ2-5; D gene uncertain. This CDR3 has 13 residues. Trimming removed 7 bases from V and 3 bases from J, with 12 bases in between. Germline-derived CDR1 and CDR2 are MDHEN and SYDVKM.

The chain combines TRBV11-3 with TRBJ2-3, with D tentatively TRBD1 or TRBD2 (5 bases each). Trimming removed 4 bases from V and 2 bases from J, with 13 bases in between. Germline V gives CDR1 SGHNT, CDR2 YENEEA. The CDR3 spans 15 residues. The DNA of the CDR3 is TGTGCCAGCAGCTCCGGGGCCTATGCCACAGATACGCAGTATTTT. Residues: CASSSGAYATDTQYF.